The present T cell receptor beta chain was sequenced within a study of T cell changes during pregnancy in multiple sclerosis. Here immunoSEQ multiplex PCR was the method, and the copy in TCRdb shows in-frame clones only, minus some. The table has about 49,000 clones, nearly 90% seen once. This sample comprised peripheral blood, obtained after pregnancy. The sequence came from a female donor in good health, enrolled as a control in a pregnancy study.

The CDR3 nucleotides are TGTGCCAGCAGTTCGGACAGCCTAGCCAAAAACATTCAGTACTTC. Its protein is CASSSDSLAKNIQYF. The chain has TRBV2 and TRBJ2-4, with D perhaps matching TRBD1 (6 bases). Germline loops: CDR1 SNHLY, CDR2 FYNNEI. This CDR3 is 15 amino acids long. V lost 5 bases and J lost 0, with 11 bases in between.